The present T cell receptor (beta chain) was sequenced within a study of T cells in localized non-small cell lung cancer. Whole-study results and caveats: A median approximately 57 of the top 100 tumor clones appeared in adjacent lung.

The germline V and J ends were trimmed by 6 bases and 6 bases, with 19 bases remaining between them. The CDR3 spans 15 residues. Germline V CDR1 and CDR2: SGHRS, YFSETQ. Regarding this clone: Antigen: not known.

Some clones are missing from TCRdb's copy, which holds only in-frame ones; the method was immunoSEQ multiplex PCR. The table lists some 29,000 clones, roughly 89% of them singletons. The sequence was collected from a woman between 18 and 50 years old with stage I lung adenocarcinoma. Sample: peripheral blood, taken before any cancer treatment. The rearrangement links TRBV5-1 to TRBJ1-5; the D gene is possibly TRBD1 (5 bases). Here the CDR3 DNA reads TGCGCCAGCATCACTTTATCGCCGGGGGGTCAGCCCCAGCATTTT. Protein: CASITLSPGGQPQHF.